What follows describes a single T cell receptor beta chain. Authors' data handling: Reference gene primer amplification in the assay estimated nucleated cell counts. Repertoires were generated with immunoSEQ multiplex PCR, while TCRdb's copy carries only in-frame clones and drops some. The DNA was the basis for D and trimming; V, J and clone size are from that table. The repertoire includes some 100,000 clones, about 89% of them detected once, and more than 1.5% sits in the top ten. This entry belongs to a study of blood T cell repertoires in COVID-19. Study summary: The cDNA or gDNA used as material had been derived from T cells, B-cell-depleted T cells, or PBMCs.

The CDR3 totals 15 residues. Germline trimming cut 1 base from V and 5 bases from J; bases unmatched to any gene: 6. CDR1 and CDR2 (germline): KGHDR, SFDVKD. The sequencing sample was made of peripheral blood. This chain joins TRBV24-1 and TRBJ2-5, with 7 bases aligning to TRBD1. This TCR came from a human donor with active COVID-19. The donor label of this sample is uncertain. CDR3 region: CATSDLVGGRETQYF. The CDR3 coding sequence is TGTGCCACCAGTGATTTAGTAGGGGGCCGGGAGACCCAGTACTTC.